This T cell receptor (beta chain) emerged from a study of cytomegalovirus exposure and HLA in healthy donors. CDR1 is KGHSH, CDR2 LQKENI, per germline. This CDR3 comprises 17 residues. The V and J ends lost 3 bases and 7 bases, in that order; junction bases with no gene match: 12. Note on this clone: Its antigen is not known.

Notes on the study in general: Researchers catalogued under 200 TCR beta chains as cytomegalovirus-associated. Subsequent analysis found a tendency for first-cohort TCR clusters to co-occur within the 95 to 150 validation repertoires. There were some public TCRs occurring in many donors, but most TCR sequences were rare.

The donors were part of the approximately 120-subject validation cohort, which stood apart from the roughly 670-subject first cohort. The data were produced by immunoSEQ multiplex PCR, yet TCRdb's version contains in-frame clones alone and is incomplete. Among 280,000 or so clones listed, approximately 87% were seen once. Sample: PBMCs. The chain uses TRBV18 and TRBJ2-1; 10 nucleotides line up with TRBD2. The receptor was isolated from a woman between 18 and 29 years old in good health and CMV-seronegative. The CDR3 here is CASSPQGLAARGNEQFF. CDR3 nucleotides: TGTGCCAGCTCACCCCAAGGACTAGCGGCCAGGGGTAATGAGCAGTTCTTC.